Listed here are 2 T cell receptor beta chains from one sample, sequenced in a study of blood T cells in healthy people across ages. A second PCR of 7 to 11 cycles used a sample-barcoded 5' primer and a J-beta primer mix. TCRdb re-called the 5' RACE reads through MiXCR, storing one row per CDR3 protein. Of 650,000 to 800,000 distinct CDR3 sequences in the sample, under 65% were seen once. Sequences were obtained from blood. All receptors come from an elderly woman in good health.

CDR3 sequence reads: CSAGTDQYSPLHF. The DNA of the CDR3 is TGCAGCGCCGGGACAGACCAATATTCACCCCTCCACTTT. The V gene is TRBV29-1, the J gene TRBJ1-6, with 7 positions matching TRBD1. The CDR3 consists of 13 residues. CDR1 and CDR2 from the germline V gene are SQVTM and ANQGSEA. Trimming took 7 bases from V and 8 from J; bases not matched to a gene: 8.

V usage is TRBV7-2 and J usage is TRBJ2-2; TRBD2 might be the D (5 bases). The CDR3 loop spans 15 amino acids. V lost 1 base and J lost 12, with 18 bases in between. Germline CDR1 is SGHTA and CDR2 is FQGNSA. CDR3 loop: CASSLEVPRSGKLFF. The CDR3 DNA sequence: TGTGCCAGCAGCTTAGAGGTTCCACGGTCGGGGAAGCTGTTTTTT.